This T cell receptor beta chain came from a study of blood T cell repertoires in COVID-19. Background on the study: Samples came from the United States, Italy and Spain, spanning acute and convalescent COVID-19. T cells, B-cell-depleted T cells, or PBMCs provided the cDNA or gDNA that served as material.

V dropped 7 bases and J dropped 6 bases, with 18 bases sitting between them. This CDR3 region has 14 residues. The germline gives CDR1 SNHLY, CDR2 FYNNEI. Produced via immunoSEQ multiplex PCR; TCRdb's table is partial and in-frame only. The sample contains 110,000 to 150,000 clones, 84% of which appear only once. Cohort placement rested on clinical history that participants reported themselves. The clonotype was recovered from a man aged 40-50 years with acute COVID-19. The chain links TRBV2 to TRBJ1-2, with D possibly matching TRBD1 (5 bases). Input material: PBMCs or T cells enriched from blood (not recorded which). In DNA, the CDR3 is TGTGCCAGCACCCTACCCGGGGGGGGGAATGGCTACACCTTC. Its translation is CASTLPGGGNGYTF. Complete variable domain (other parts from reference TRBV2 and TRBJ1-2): EPEVTQTPSHQVTQMGQEVILRCVPISNHLYFYWYRQILGQKVEFLVSFYNNEISEKSEIFDDQFSVERPDGSNFTLKIRSTKLEDSAMYFCASTLPGGGNGYTFGSGTRLTVV.